This TCR beta chain originates from a study of OX40 agonist ivuxolimab in advanced cancers. The wider study: The patients received agonistic anti-OX40 (CD134) antibody ivuxolimab. Overall study results and limits: The CD4+ and CD8+ T cells in the blood had expanded clonally by week 6 at 0.1 to 3.0 mg/kg. Average numbers of expanded clones were greater in CD8+ T cells than in CD4+.

The CDR3 contains 14 residues. V was pared by 8 bases and J by 1 base, with 14 bases between. Germline V CDR1 and CDR2: SNHLY, FYNNEI. Blood got drawn at baseline, again on cycle 4 day 1, and then on cycle 7 day 1. The table came from immunoSEQ multiplex PCR; TCRdb's copy has only in-frame clones and leaves some out. The data contain tens of thousands of clones, roughly 90% of them singletons. Regarding this clone: Its antigen is still unknown.

Source: CD4+ or CD8+ T cells sorted from blood, taken in a trial of the OX40 agonist ivuxolimab. V and J are TRBV2 and TRBJ1-1; D uncertain. The receptor's source is an adult with an advanced solid tumor such as melanoma, head and neck, liver or kidney cancer. CDR3 in DNA: TGTGCCAGCGGACGTGGGTCAAGGAACACTGAAGCTTTCTTT. Protein: CASGRGSRNTEAFF.